This T cell receptor (beta chain) was sequenced for a study of blood T cell repertoires in COVID-19 (TCRdb year 2020). About the investigation overall: Samples from collaborators originated in the United States, Italy and Spain and spanned both the acute and convalescent phases of COVID-19. The material from the prospective study consisted of cDNA or gDNA derived from T cells, B-cell-depleted T cells, or PBMCs. Subjects who had been exposed to COVID-19, were actively infected with it, or had recovered from it provided the deeply sampled blood TCRbeta repertoires that made up the dataset. A freely available public database, intended as a resource for researchers studying the immune response to SARS-CoV-2, is where the repertoires were released. Samples were obtained from the ongoing ImmuneRACE study (first 160 participants) and from over 1,000 subjects provided by 6 global collaborators. A de-identified subject ID, COVID-19 status, age in years and sex were almost always included in the sample metadata. Where HLA class I and class II types were available, the types were taken from metadata supplied by the sample provider, not from assay-based typing.

The CDR3 runs 16 amino acids, cysteine and phenylalanine included. The kept DNA is CDR3 alone, 48 bases in frame from the first base. CDR1 and CDR2, per the germline V gene (reference sequence), are SEHNR and FQNEAQ. V is reduced by 2 bases and J by 0 bases, leaving a spacing of 12 bases between them. A remark on this clone: Which antigen it targets is not known. There are no base qualities to consult, and no much larger clone falls within one base.

Collaborating institutions collected whole blood in K2EDTA tubes following their own protocols. For TCRbeta analysis, collaborator samples were shipped as frozen whole blood, as isolated PBMCs, or as DNA extracted from either sample type. Broad study findings and their caveats: How much clinical and demographic metadata was included differed by source and by participant, and the metadata was provided uncurated.

The immunoSEQ Assay, a bias-controlled multiplex PCR, was used to amplify TCRbeta CDR3 regions from genomic DNA. For the original study's pipeline: The number of nucleated cells in each sample was estimated by amplification of reference gene primers within the assay. Sequence reads were collapsed and filtered to measure the absolute abundance of every unique TCRbeta CDR3 rearrangement. Productive Simpson clonality was computed per sample as the square root of Simpson's diversity index over productive rearrangements. TCRdb carries this immuneACCESS record with in-frame sequences only. Its versions omit some clonotypes, under half of them owing to an unresolved V gene in the studies checked, with the rest unexplained. V, J and clone size are those of that table, while D and trimming were read from the DNA. The sample table contains 45,000 to 65,000 clones; only one count was recorded for 70% to 85% of them. Roughly 4% of the sample goes to the ten largest clones.

The sequenced sample consisted of peripheral blood. The receptor's source is a man aged 55 to 70 with acute or convalescent COVID-19. The sequence links TRBV7-9 to TRBJ2-3; the best D guess is TRBD2, with 6 bases matching. The bases are TGTGCCAGCAGCTTAAGCCCTAGCGCTAGCACAGATACGCAGTATTTT. Its product reads: CASSLSPSASTDTQYF. The CDR3, completed at both ends by the reference TRBV7-9 and TRBJ2-3 genes, gives the full variable domain DTGVSQNPRHKITKRGQNVTFRCDPISEHNRLYWYRQTLGQGPEFLTYFQNEAQLEKSRLLSDRFSAERPKGSFSTLEIQRTEQGDSAMYLCASSLSPSASTDTQYFGPGTRLTVL.